This TCR beta chain stems from a study of cytomegalovirus exposure and HLA in healthy donors. On the study more broadly: From HLA-typed donors, an early data release held about 92 million unique TCRs.

60 Vbeta and 13 Jbeta primers were used in PCR. The data were produced by immunoSEQ multiplex PCR, yet TCRdb's version contains in-frame clones alone and is incomplete. The sample gives about 120,000 clones, 70% to 80% of which show up once; approximately 2% is in the top ten. Details on this clone: What it binds is not known.

Germline V gene lookup returns CDR1 SGHTS and CDR2 YDEGEE. Trimming at V came to 0 bases and at J to 3 bases, leaving 1 base not matched to a gene. CDR3 size: 15 residues. Findings of the study overall: Altogether, more than 150 TCR beta chains were recorded as cytomegalovirus-associated. After further analysis at a later stage, around 17,000 TCR beta sequences were associated with HLA alleles at 0.05 false discovery rate. Previously analyzed data showed that most TCR beta V segments were productive at a frequency of about 87% or about 30%.

Sequenced sample: PBMCs. V usage is TRBV5-8 and J usage is TRBJ2-2; 8 nucleotides match TRBD2. The TCR was taken from a man aged 18 to 29 in good health and CMV-seronegative. CDR3 DNA sequence: TGTGCCAGCAGCTTGGGAGCGGGAGACACCGGGGAGCTGTTTTTT. It yields the protein CASSLGAGDTGELFF. Based on the CDR3 plus reference TRBV5-8 and TRBJ2-2, the full variable domain is EAGVTQSPTHLIKTRGQQATLRCSPISGHTSVYWYQQALGLGLQFLLWYDEGEERNRGNFPPRFSGRQFPNYSSELNVNALELEDSALYLCASSLGAGDTGELFFGEGSRLTVL.